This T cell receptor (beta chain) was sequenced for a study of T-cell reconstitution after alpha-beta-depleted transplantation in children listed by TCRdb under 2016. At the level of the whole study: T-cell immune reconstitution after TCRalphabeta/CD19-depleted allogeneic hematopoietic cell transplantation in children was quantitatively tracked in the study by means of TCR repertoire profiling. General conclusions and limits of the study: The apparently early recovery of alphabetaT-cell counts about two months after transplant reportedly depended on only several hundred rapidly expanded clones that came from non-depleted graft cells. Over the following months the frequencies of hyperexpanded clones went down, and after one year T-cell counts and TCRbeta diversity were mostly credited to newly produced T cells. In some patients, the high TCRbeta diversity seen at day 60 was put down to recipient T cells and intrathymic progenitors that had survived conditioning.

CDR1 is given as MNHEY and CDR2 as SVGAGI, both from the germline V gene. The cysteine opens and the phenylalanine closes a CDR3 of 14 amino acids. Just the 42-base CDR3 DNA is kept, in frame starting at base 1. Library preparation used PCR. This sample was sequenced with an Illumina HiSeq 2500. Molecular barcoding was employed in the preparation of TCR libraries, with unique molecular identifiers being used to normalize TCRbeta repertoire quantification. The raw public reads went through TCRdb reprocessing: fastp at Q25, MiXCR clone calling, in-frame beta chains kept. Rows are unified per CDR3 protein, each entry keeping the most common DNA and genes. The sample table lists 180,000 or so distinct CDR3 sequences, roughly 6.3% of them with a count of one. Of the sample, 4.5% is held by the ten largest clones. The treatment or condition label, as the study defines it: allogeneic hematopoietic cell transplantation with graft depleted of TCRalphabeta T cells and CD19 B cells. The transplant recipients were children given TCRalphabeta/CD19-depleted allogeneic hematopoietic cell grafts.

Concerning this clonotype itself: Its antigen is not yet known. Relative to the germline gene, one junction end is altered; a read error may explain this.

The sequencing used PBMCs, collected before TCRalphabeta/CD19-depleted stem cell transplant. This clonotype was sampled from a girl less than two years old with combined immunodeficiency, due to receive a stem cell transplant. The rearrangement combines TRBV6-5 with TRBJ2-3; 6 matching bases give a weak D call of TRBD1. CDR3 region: CAGSYSNQGGAQYF. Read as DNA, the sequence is TGTGCCGGCAGTTACTCGAATCAAGGGGGTGCGCAGTATTTT.